One and the same sample provided the 23 T cell receptor beta chains below, sequenced in a study of graft-versus-host responses after intestinal transplantation. The antigens for these receptors are not known. Profiling relied on immunoSEQ multiplex PCR, and the TCRdb table lists in-frame clones only, not all of them. Of fewer than 80,000 clones listed, around nine tenths are singletons. The specimen was unstimulated CD8+ T cells sorted from spleen or lymph node cells, collected before transplant. These receptors were obtained from a human donor who was the organ donor for an intestinal transplant.

This rearrangement joins TRBV9 to TRBJ1-4; 8 bases line up with TRBD1. The length of the CDR3 is 15 residues. CDR1 and CDR2 from the germline V gene are SGDLS and YYNGEE. J gave up 8 bases and V 3 bases, and 9 bases lay outside the gene matches. The CDR3 DNA follows: TGTGCCAGCAGCGGAGGGGGGACAGGCCTAGAAAAACTGTTTTTT. Its protein is CASSGGGTGLEKLFF.

The V call is TRBV29-1, the J call TRBJ1-1, with D hard to call. With 6 bases removed from V and 0 bases from J, the gap between germline ends came to 17 bases. Per germline, CDR1 SQVTM and CDR2 ANQGSEA. The CDR3 has 15 amino acids. The CDR3 reads CSVVRSPYLNTEAFF. CDR3 DNA sequence: TGCAGCGTGGTCCGTAGTCCTTACTTGAACACTGAAGCTTTCTTT.

Comment on this clone: An end of the junction differs from the germline gene, which may be a read error. V gene TRBV6-1 combines with J gene TRBJ2-3, with 9 nucleotides matching TRBD1. The CDR3 runs 13 residues. Per germline, CDR1 MNHNS and CDR2 SASEGT. DNA of the CDR3: TGTGCCAGCAGTGAACAAAAAACCGGACAGGGGCGGTTT. Translating gives CASSEQKTGQGRF.

The gene calls are TRBV5-1 and TRBJ2-5, with 8 bases identical to TRBD1. The CDR3 runs 14 residues. The germline gives CDR1 SGHRS, CDR2 YFSETQ. V lost 4 bases to trimming and J lost 5 bases; unmatched junction nucleotides: 7. The CDR3 loop is CASSPWTGQETQYF. CDR3 nucleotide sequence: TGCGCCAGCAGCCCATGGACAGGGCAGGAGACCCAGTACTTC.

This rearrangement joins TRBV6-1 to TRBJ2-5, with a tentative D call TRBD2 (6 bases). The CDR3 has 15 residues. V lost 0 bases and J 4 bases, leaving 12 bases between the germline ends. The germline CDR1 and CDR2 sequences are MNHNS and SASEGT. CDR3: CASSEAPGRRETQYF. The CDR3, as DNA: TGTGCCAGCAGTGAAGCACCGGGGAGGAGAGAGACCCAGTACTTC.

The rearrangement links TRBV4-3 to TRBJ2-3; 13 nucleotides agree with TRBD2. J lost 3 bases, V lost 1 base, and 1 base had no gene match. In germline, CDR1 is LGHNA, CDR2 YSLEER. The length of the CDR3 is 16 residues. The CDR3 region is CASSQGTSGSTDTQYF. In nucleotides, the CDR3 is TGCGCCAGCAGCCAAGGGACTAGCGGGAGTACAGATACGCAGTATTTT.

This clone was counted a single time. This sequence joins TRBV5-6 and TRBJ1-1, with 7 positions matching TRBD1. CDR3 length: 14 amino acids. CDR1 is SGHDT, CDR2 YYEEEE, per germline. J was trimmed by 11 bases and V by 0 bases; bases with no gene match: 10. CDR3 sequence (DNA): TGTGCCAGCAGCTTGGGACAGGGCGATTATGAGGCTTTCTTT. Its translation: CASSLGQGDYEAFF.

V usage is TRBV30 and J usage is TRBJ2-1; 7 bases line up with TRBD2. Unmatched junction bases numbered 7, after V lost 3 bases and J lost 5 bases. Germline V gene sequence: CDR1 GTSNPN, CDR2 SVGIG (reference sequence). This CDR3 comprises 14 residues. This CDR3 reads CAWSPGLGDNEQFF. The DNA of the CDR3 is TGTGCCTGGAGCCCCGGACTAGGGGACAATGAGCAGTTCTTC.

Points on this clone: Other nucleotide sequences in the sample specify the same CDR3. V and J are TRBV5-1 and TRBJ1-2, with D possibly being TRBD1 (6 bases). V lost 1 base to trimming and J lost 6 bases, with 16 bases between them. CDR3 size: 15 residues. Germline V CDR1 and CDR2: SGHRS, YFSETQ. CDR3 region: CASSLLLGQYHGYTF. CDR3 in DNA: TGCGCCAGCAGCTTGCTTTTAGGACAGTACCATGGCTACACCTTC.

The chain couples TRBV18 to TRBJ2-3, with D possibly matching TRBD2 (5 bases). The V and J ends lost 2 bases and 7 bases respectively, with 7 bases between them. The CDR3 is 12 residues long. Germline V lookup: CDR1 KGHSH, CDR2 LQKENI. The CDR3 DNA is TGTGCCAGCTCACCAGCTAGCTATACGCAGTATTTT. This gives the protein CASSPASYTQYF.

The chain employs TRBV7-9 and TRBJ1-4; D is unclear. Per germline, CDR1 SEHNR and CDR2 FQNEAQ (reference sequence). Trimming removed 6 bases from V and 5 bases from J, with 10 bases in between. The CDR3 consists of 13 residues. CDR3 sequence: CASRLAPNEKLFF. The CDR3 DNA sequence: TGTGCCAGCAGGTTGGCCCCGAATGAAAAACTGTTTTTT. Filled out from reference TRBV7-9 and TRBJ1-4, the complete variable domain reads DTGVSQNPRHKITKRGQNVTFRCDPISEHNRLYWYRQTLGQGPEFLTYFQNEAQLEKSRLLSDRFSAERPKGSFSTLEIQRTEQGDSAMYLCASRLAPNEKLFFGSGTQLSVL.

The chain is built from TRBV7-2 and TRBJ2-7, with 8 bases lining up with TRBD2. Per germline, CDR1 SGHTA and CDR2 FQGNSA. The CDR3 length is 16 residues. J gave up 5 bases and V 2 bases, and 11 bases lay outside the gene matches. CDR3 nucleotide sequence: TGTGCCAGCAGCTTATCACCCCGGGGGGGAAAGGACGAGCAGTACTTC. Its protein is CASSLSPRGGKDEQYF.

The chain employs TRBV4-1 and TRBJ1-1, with D perhaps TRBD1 (6 bases). The length of the CDR3 is 19 residues. Germline V CDR1 and CDR2: MGHRA, YSYEKL. Trimming took 4 bases from V and 3 from J, leaving 27 bases between them. CDR3 DNA sequence: TGCGCCAGCAGCCGGGGGGGAAGGGGGGACATCGGGAGTTACACTGAAGCTTTCTTT. This gives the protein CASSRGGRGDIGSYTEAFF.

This clone was found once. V and J are TRBV4-1 and TRBJ2-3, with D tentatively TRBD2 (5 bases). The CDR3 is 15 residues long. The germline gives CDR1 MGHRA, CDR2 YSYEKL. Trimming stripped 1 base from V and 5 bases from J, with 13 bases between. CDR3 coding DNA: TGCGCCAGCAGCCAAGTTTCGGGGAGTGAAGATACGCAGTATTTT. Translation: CASSQVSGSEDTQYF.

This chain uses TRBV28 with TRBJ2-1, with TRBD2 identical over 13 bases. Unmatched junction bases numbered 9, after V lost 7 bases and J lost 0 bases. This CDR3 is built from 18 residues. The V gene's germline CDR1 is MDHEN and CDR2 SYDVKM. The CDR3 sequence is CASNLYRTSGSSYNEQFF. The DNA for the CDR3 is TGTGCCAGCAACCTTTATCGGACTAGCGGGAGCTCCTACAATGAGCAGTTCTTC. Based on the CDR3 plus reference TRBV28 and TRBJ2-1, the full variable domain is DVKVTQSSRYLVKRTGEKVFLECVQDMDHENMFWYRQDPGLGLRLIYFSYDVKMKEKGDIPEGYSVSREKKERFSLILESASTNQTSMYLCASNLYRTSGSSYNEQFFGPGTRLTVL.

This sequence joins TRBV28 and TRBJ2-7, with a possible D match to TRBD1 (6 bases). CDR1 is MDHEN and CDR2 is SYDVKM in the germline V gene. V was cut by 6 bases and J by 3 bases, with 18 bases left in between. This CDR3 has 15 amino acids. The CDR3 protein is CASRGTRGSFYEQYF. CDR3 sequence (DNA): TGTGCCAGCAGGGGGACCAGGGGCTCTTTCTACGAGCAGTACTTC.

The V call is TRBV27, the J call TRBJ2-1; 7 nucleotides align to TRBD2. Germline V gives CDR1 MNHEY, CDR2 SMNVEV (reference sequence). The CDR3 covers 16 residues. V was clipped by 0 bases and J by 4 bases; unmatched bases: 6. Here the CDR3 reads CASSLSVLALYNEQFF. The CDR3 DNA follows: TGTGCCAGCAGTTTATCTGTACTAGCGCTTTACAATGAGCAGTTCTTC.

The chain is built from TRBV6-5 and TRBJ2-3; no firm D call. Trimming removed 2 bases at V and 4 bases at J, with 16 bases between. The CDR3 extends over 16 amino acids. Germline-derived CDR1 and CDR2 are MNHEY and SVGAGI. CDR3 nucleotides: TGTGCCAGCAGTTACCACCTCCGGTCCTTGGCAGATACGCAGTATTTT. Its protein is CASSYHLRSLADTQYF.

The chain uses TRBV9 and TRBJ1-3; 8 bases fit TRBD1. V shed 2 bases and J 6 bases; nucleotides not matched to a gene: 13. Germline assignment: CDR1 SGDLS and CDR2 YYNGEE. The CDR3 length is 17 residues. CDR3 loop: CASSVPIGQGGENTIYF. The CDR3, as DNA: TGTGCCAGCAGCGTCCCAATTGGACAGGGTGGGGAAAACACCATATATTTT.

V gene TRBV5-1 combines with J gene TRBJ2-3, with TRBD2 matching 9 bases. V lost 4 bases to trimming and J lost 2 bases; unmatched junction nucleotides: 8. The germline CDR1 and CDR2 sequences are SGHRS and YFSETQ. CDR3 length: 16 residues. CDR3 residues: CASSLGGTSPTDTQYF. DNA for the CDR3: TGCGCCAGCAGCCTGGGAGGGACTAGCCCCACAGATACGCAGTATTTT.

This chain connects TRBV7-9 to TRBJ2-7; D is possibly TRBD1 (6 bases). The germline gives CDR1 SEHNR, CDR2 FQNEAQ (reference sequence). With 4 bases removed from V and 2 bases from J, the gap between germline ends came to 15 bases. There are 15 residues in the CDR3. For the CDR3, the DNA is TGTGCCAGCAGCTCAAACAGGGAGTATGCCTACGAGCAGTACTTC. Its translation: CASSSNREYAYEQYF.

This clone was recorded only once. This chain connects TRBV27 to TRBJ2-1, with a possible D match to TRBD1 (5 bases). V was cut by 2 bases and J by 9 bases, with 11 bases left in between. The CDR3 runs to 13 residues. Germline V gene lookup returns CDR1 MNHEY and CDR2 SMNVEV (reference sequence). The CDR3 nucleotides are TGTGCCAGCAGTTTAGGTTCCAGGGTTGAGCAGTTCTTC. As protein: CASSLGSRVEQFF.

V and J are TRBV2 and TRBJ2-2; 7 positions agree with TRBD1. The CDR3 is made up of 13 amino acids. Germline CDR1 and CDR2: SNHLY and FYNNEI. Trimming at V came to 6 bases and at J to 4 bases, leaving 2 bases not matched to a gene. In DNA, the CDR3 is TGTGCCAGCAGGGCAGGGGGCACCGGGGAGCTGTTTTTT. Its protein is CASRAGGTGELFF.